The 29 T cell receptor beta chains below all came from one sample that was sequenced in a study of control samples from healthy donors and cancer patients (dated by TCRdb to the early 2020s). Libraries were prepared through the immunoSEQ multiplex PCR assay. TCRdb obtained this table from immuneACCESS and retained in-frame rearrangements with V and J assigned. These tables miss some clones; where compared with another copy, unresolved V genes account for less than half of the shortfall, and the remainder is unexplained. This sample lists just over 150,000 clones; about 87% were detected once. More than 10% of the sample rests with the top ten. Specimen: blood. These receptors were taken from a man aged 25-40 years in good health.

The V call is TRBV27, the J call TRBJ2-7; TRBD2 might be the D (6 bases). Germline CDR1 reads MNHEY; CDR2 reads SMNVEV (reference sequence). The CDR3 is made up of 12 amino acids. V lost 5 bases and J 3 bases, leaving 8 bases between the germline ends. CDR3 coding DNA: TGTGCCAGCAGTGAGGAGGGCTACGAGCAGTACTTC. This translates into CASSEEGYEQYF.

With regard to this clone: This sample also contains other DNA sequences that code for the same CDR3. This rearrangement joins TRBV3-1 (or the pseudogene TRBV3-2) to TRBJ1-5, with D unresolved. Germline V gene data show CDR1 as LGHDT and CDR2 as YNNKEL (reference sequence). This CDR3 comprises 14 residues. V lost 2 bases, J lost 4 bases, and 9 bases lay in between. CDR3 DNA: TGTGCCAGCAGCCAATCGGGTAGTAATCAGCCCCAGCATTTT. It encodes CASSQSGSNQPQHF.

This chain connects TRBV2 to TRBJ2-3; TRBD2 agrees at 10 bases. The V gene's germline CDR1 is SNHLY and CDR2 FYNNEI. Losses at the gene ends were 4 bases for V and 5 bases for J; bases not matched to a gene: 12. The CDR3 has 17 residues. The CDR3 here is CASSVPGTSVSEDTQYF. In DNA form, the CDR3 reads TGTGCCAGCAGTGTCCCCGGGACTAGCGTCTCCGAAGATACGCAGTATTTT.

J is TRBJ2-5 and V is TRBV27; the D gene is possibly TRBD1 (6 bases). With 5 bases removed from V and 5 bases from J, the gap between germline ends came to 21 bases. Germline CDR1 and CDR2: MNHEY and SMNVEV (reference sequence). There are 16 residues in the CDR3. CDR3 sequence: CASSAKDSRLSETQYF. The CDR3 DNA reads as TGTGCCAGCAGTGCCAAGGACAGTAGGTTGTCGGAGACCCAGTACTTC.

The gene calls are TRBV5-1 and TRBJ1-6; D ambiguous. Per germline, CDR1 SGHRS and CDR2 YFSETQ. This CDR3 is built from 13 residues. V was pared by 0 bases and J by 7 bases, with 5 bases between. This CDR3 is CASSLVRNSPLHF. CDR3 sequence (DNA): TGCGCCAGCAGCTTGGTGCGGAATTCACCCCTCCACTTT.

This chain uses TRBV4-2 with TRBJ1-3, with D possibly matching TRBD1 (6 bases). The CDR3 spans 15 residues. CDR1 is LGHNA and CDR2 is YNFKEQ in the germline V gene. V shed 2 bases and J shed 2 bases, with 10 bases lying between them. Here the CDR3 DNA reads TGTGCCAGCAGCCAAACAGGGTCTACTGGAAACACCATATATTTT. Translating it yields CASSQTGSTGNTIYF.

This clone was seen once. The J gene is TRBJ1-2, the V gene TRBV28, with TRBD1 matching over 8 bases. The germline gives CDR1 MDHEN, CDR2 SYDVKM. The CDR3 contains 13 residues. Losses at the gene ends were 6 bases for V and 8 bases for J; bases not matched to a gene: 8. CDR3 sequence: CASSFRTGQGYTF. CDR3 coding DNA: TGTGCCAGCAGCTTCCGGACAGGGCAAGGCTACACCTTC.

The chain links TRBV6-4 to TRBJ2-3; 8 bases agree with TRBD2. Unmatched junction bases numbered 7, after V lost 5 bases and J lost 3 bases. The CDR3 runs to 15 residues. CDR1 is MRHNA and CDR2 is SNTAGT in the germline V gene. The CDR3 region has the DNA TGTGCCAGCAGTCTGAGCGGGGGAGGTACAGATACGCAGTATTTT. Translated, it gives CASSLSGGGTDTQYF.

The chain links TRBV11-3 to TRBJ2-7; 7 bases align to TRBD2. After removal of 5 bases from V and 2 bases from J, the junction contained 6 bases not matched to a gene. This CDR3 region has 14 residues. Germline CDR1 is SGHNT and CDR2 is YENEEA. CDR3 in DNA: TGTGCCAGCAGCCAAGGGGCGGGGGCCTACGAGCAGTACTTC. This codes for CASSQGAGAYEQYF.

J is TRBJ2-5 and V is TRBV2; tentative D call: TRBD2 (6 bases). V dropped 5 bases and J dropped 5 bases, with 15 bases sitting between them. The CDR3 is 14 amino acids. CDR1 is SNHLY and CDR2 is FYNNEI in the germline V gene. The CDR3 DNA reads as TGTGCCAGCAGTTGGCCTGGGGGGAAGGAGACCCAGTACTTC. This encodes CASSWPGGKETQYF.

The CDR3 DNA sequence: TGTGCCAGCAGTGAGCAGGCAGGGAACACCATATATTTT. This codes for CASSEQAGNTIYF. The genes are TRBV6-4 and TRBJ1-3; possible D gene TRBD1, 5 bases. V lost 3 bases, J lost 7 bases, and 10 bases lay in between. The CDR3 loop spans 13 amino acids. The germline V gene has CDR1 MRHNA and CDR2 SNTAGT.

The J gene is TRBJ1-1, the V gene TRBV5-1; TRBD1 aligns across 9 bases. Germline V gene lookup returns CDR1 SGHRS and CDR2 YFSETQ. V dropped 4 bases and J dropped 6; count of bases not matched to a gene: 7. The CDR3 covers 14 residues. CDR3 residues: CASSIQQGASEAFF. The CDR3 nucleotides read TGCGCCAGCAGCATCCAACAGGGGGCCTCTGAAGCTTTCTTT.

The rearrangement joins TRBV25-1 to TRBJ2-6; weak D call: TRBD1 (6 bases). The CDR3 extends over 11 amino acids. Germline-derived CDR1 and CDR2 are MGHDK and SYGVNS. V dropped 9 bases and J dropped 7 bases, with 7 bases sitting between them. In DNA, the CDR3 is TGTGCCAGTGGGACAGCCAACGTCCTGACTTTC. It is translated as CASGTANVLTF.

This clone has just one count. CDR3 residues: CASSWGIGTGQYF. In nucleotides, the CDR3 is TGTGCCAGCAGCTGGGGGATCGGGACTGGGCAGTATTTT. V and J are TRBV5-6 and TRBJ2-3; D perhaps matches TRBD2 (6 bases). Trimming shortened V by 3 bases and J by 11 bases, and 16 bases separated the two germline ends. The germline gives CDR1 SGHDT, CDR2 YYEEEE. This CDR3 is 13 amino acids long.

The sample holds one count of this clone. The chain recombines TRBV10-3 with TRBJ2-1; tentative D call: TRBD1 (5 bases). The CDR3 runs to 15 residues. Germline loops: CDR1 ENHRY, CDR2 SYGVKD. The ends were cut back, 2 bases at V and 5 bases at J, with 13 bases in the middle. Here the CDR3 DNA reads TGTGCCATCAGTGAGGGGGCAACGGCCCACAATGAGCAGTTCTTC. Protein sequence: CAISEGATAHNEQFF.

This clone was seen a few times. This chain uses TRBV27 with TRBJ2-7; TRBD2 aligns across 9 bases. Trimming took 0 bases from V and 9 from J; bases not matched to a gene: 6. The CDR3 is made up of 14 amino acids. Germline V gives CDR1 MNHEY, CDR2 SMNVEV (reference sequence). The CDR3 bases are TGTGCCAGCAGTTTATCAGCGGGGGGACTTGGGCAGTACTTC. Translating it yields CASSLSAGGLGQYF.

The chain couples TRBV5-1 to TRBJ2-7; 10 positions agree with TRBD1. Germline V gene data show CDR1 as SGHRS and CDR2 as YFSETQ. The ends lost 1 base at V and 6 bases at J; junction bases unmatched: 4. The CDR3 loop spans 14 amino acids. Here the CDR3 reads CASSLRQGAGEQYF. In nucleotides, the CDR3 is TGCGCCAGCAGCTTGCGACAGGGGGCGGGCGAGCAGTACTTC.

This clone was observed a single time. The germline gene is not matched at one end of the junction; a read error may be the cause. V and J are TRBV14 and TRBJ2-4, with 10 nucleotides matching TRBD2. CDR3 length equals 11 residues. Germline V gives CDR1 SGHDN, CDR2 FVKESK. The CDR3 spells CASSQGGLASF. In DNA form, the CDR3 reads TGTGCCAGCAGCCAAGGGGGACTAGCGTCCTTC.

The gene calls are TRBV2 and TRBJ1-1; D is possibly TRBD1 (6 bases). The CDR3 loop spans 16 amino acids. Germline values: CDR1 SNHLY, CDR2 FYNNEI. The ends were cut back, 5 bases at V and 11 bases at J, with 27 bases in the middle. The CDR3 here is CASSPLGRQGQSNAFF. CDR3 coding DNA: TGTGCCAGCAGTCCCCTGGGGAGGCAGGGACAATCTAACGCTTTCTTT.

The J gene is TRBJ1-1, the V gene TRBV29-1; D not certain. Trimming removed 6 bases from V and 3 bases from J, with 14 bases in between. This CDR3 is built from 13 residues. Per germline, CDR1 SQVTM and CDR2 ANQGSEA. In DNA form, the CDR3 reads TGCAGCGTCGGTGGGGTTCTTTACACTGAAGCTTTCTTT. Protein sequence: CSVGGVLYTEAFF.

The chain has TRBV4-3 and TRBJ2-1, with D hard to call. Trimming removed 1 base at V and 3 bases at J, with 10 bases between. The germline gives CDR1 LGHNA, CDR2 YSLEER. The CDR3 is 15 residues long. The CDR3 DNA reads as TGCGCCAGCAGCCAAGTTAGGCGGCTCTACAATGAGCAGTTCTTC. Its protein product is CASSQVRRLYNEQFF.

The chain couples TRBV7-9 to TRBJ2-5; no reliable D call. The ends were cut back, 5 bases at V and 4 bases at J, with 14 bases in the middle. The length of the CDR3 is 14 residues. CDR1 SEHNR and CDR2 FQNEAQ come from the germline V gene (reference sequence). The CDR3 region is CASSPLVIGETQYF. For the CDR3, the DNA is TGTGCCAGCAGCCCTCTAGTCATAGGAGAGACCCAGTACTTC.

This clone was recorded once. The genes are TRBV4-1 and TRBJ2-3; 7 positions agree with TRBD1. CDR3 length equals 17 residues. V gave up 5 bases and J gave up 3 bases; unmatched junction bases: 14. Germline assignment: CDR1 MGHRA and CDR2 YSYEKL. The CDR3 loop is CASSFPNGEGQTDTQYF. CDR3 DNA: TGCGCCAGCAGCTTTCCAAACGGAGAGGGACAGACAGATACGCAGTATTTT.

The chain uses TRBV18 and TRBJ2-3; no clear D. Germline loops: CDR1 KGHSH, CDR2 LQKENI. This CDR3 has 14 residues. Trimming took 2 bases from V and 5 from J, leaving 11 bases between them. The CDR3 loop is CASSPLIGEDTQYF. The CDR3 DNA reads TGTGCCAGCTCACCATTGATTGGTGAAGATACGCAGTATTTT.

This clone was recorded only once. V usage is TRBV10-3 and J usage is TRBJ2-7; D is perhaps TRBD2 (6 bases). V was cut by 4 bases and J by 4 bases, with 17 bases left in between. Germline V gene sequence: CDR1 ENHRY, CDR2 SYGVKD. The CDR3 has 15 residues. CDR3 region: CAISGSIGTSYEQYF. In DNA form, the CDR3 reads TGTGCCATCAGTGGCTCCATCGGGACTTCTTACGAGCAGTACTTC.

This clone was seen only a few times. The rearrangement links TRBV14 to TRBJ2-5; D is ambiguous. Trimming removed 1 base at V and 5 bases at J, with 8 bases between. CDR1 and CDR2 (germline): SGHDN, FVKESK. The CDR3 totals 13 residues. Here the CDR3 reads CASSQGLRETQYF. In nucleotides, the CDR3 is TGTGCCAGCAGCCAAGGGTTGAGGGAGACCCAGTACTTC.

V usage is TRBV6-2 or TRBV6-3 and J usage is TRBJ1-3; D call uncertain. Germline V gives CDR1 MNHEY, CDR2 SVGEGT. This CDR3 has 16 amino acids. Trimming cost V 2 bases and J 2 bases, with 13 bases left between them. CDR3 protein: CASSYRNGRAGNTIYF. The CDR3 DNA sequence: TGTGCCAGCAGTTACCGGAATGGACGGGCTGGAAACACCATATATTTT.

Turning to this clone: The junction differs from germline at one of its ends, possibly a read error. This chain uses TRBV27 with TRBJ2-7; the match to TRBD1 covers 7 bases. Looked up from germline, CDR1 is MNHEY and CDR2 is SMNVEV (reference sequence). The CDR3 loop spans 17 amino acids. CDR3 amino acids: CASSSWVGTDKSYGQYF. The CDR3 coding sequence is TGTGCCAGCAGTTCGTGGGTCGGGACAGACAAAAGTTACGGGCAGTACTTC.

This clone was counted once. V and J are TRBV3-1 (or the pseudogene TRBV3-2) and TRBJ1-4; D remains ambiguous. From germline, CDR1 is LGHDT and CDR2 YNNKEL (reference sequence). The CDR3 extends over 15 amino acids. Deletions cut 2 bases from V and 7 bases from J, with 14 bases between. The CDR3 spells CASSQQETAAEKLFF. The CDR3, as DNA: TGTGCCAGCAGCCAACAGGAAACTGCTGCTGAAAAACTGTTTTTT.